This TCR beta chain was found in a study of T cell responses to AZD1222 COVID-19 vaccine. Whole-study findings and limits: None of the repertoires were sampled until the peak T cell response had passed. Vaccine-related CD4 TCRs covered spike, predominating at 160-218 and 743-854. Spike-specific TCR breadth rose after two AZD1222 doses, and depth rose as well.

The CDR3 is 13 amino acids. Trimming left V 5 bases short and J 9 bases short, with 14 bases between. As to this clone: Its antigen is not identified.

The data were produced by immunoSEQ multiplex PCR, yet TCRdb's version contains in-frame clones alone and is incomplete. This table holds around 200,000 clones, under 95% found once. Sequences were derived from peripheral blood, sampled 28 days after the second AZD1222 dose. V usage is TRBV12-3 or TRBV12-4 and J usage is TRBJ2-1, with D unclear. This TCR derives from an adult who received the AZD1222 COVID-19 vaccine. CDR3: CASSIREWGEQFF. CDR3 sequence (DNA): TGTGCCAGCAGTATTAGGGAATGGGGTGAGCAGTTCTTC.